This TCR beta chain was identified during a study of blood T cells in healthy people across ages (dated by TCRdb to the mid-2010s). At the level of the whole study: In model experiments, template switching captured about one uniquely barcoded TCR beta cDNA molecule for every two T cells. To track age-related changes in TCR beta repertoire diversity, the study relied on deep sequencing normalized with unique cDNA molecular identifiers. Donors were grouped into four age groups: young (average 16 years), middle-aged (under 40), aged (roughly 62) and long-lived (approximately 82). To avoid experimental bias, donors of different ages were spread randomly across the sequencing lanes. The study analyzed two additional independent replicas of 1 million unique cDNA reads from the same blood draw for two donors, one aged 18 to 30 and one aged 80 or older.

A word on this clonotype: The target of this receptor is not known. A junction boundary mismatches the germline segment, possibly from a read error.

The CDR3, cysteine through phenylalanine, is 16 amino acids long. Left in the record is the CDR3 DNA by itself, 48 bases read in frame from the first base. Per the germline V gene, SGHTA is the CDR1 and FQGNSA is the CDR2. The library was prepared using 5' RACE. Sequenced using an Illumina HiSeq 2500. A second PCR of about 6 to 11 cycles was run with a J-beta primer mix and a sample-barcoded 5' primer. A template-switch 5' adaptor carrying 12 random nucleotides introduced a unique molecular identifier onto each TCR beta cDNA molecule. Each sample yielded at least 3 million CDR3-containing paired-end reads. All of the RNA was converted into first-strand cDNA using the Mint cDNA synthesis kit, with a TRBC-specific oligonucleotide serving as the primer. Following uracil-DNA glycosylase treatment, all cDNA underwent a first 18-cycle PCR with the universal primers M1SS and BC2_uni_R. On the study's bioinformatics: For normalization, 1 million high-quality reads, each with a distinct molecular identifier, were randomly selected from each sample. Instead of being binned into consensus sequences, reads with shared molecular identifiers were discarded. MiTCR, with a Q25 quality threshold and the strictest error-elimination algorithm, was used for CDR3 identification, clonotype clustering and error correction. Lower-bound total TCR beta diversity was estimated with a nonparametric unseen species model using Euler transformation. TCRdb reanalyzed the raw reads on its own, using fastp at Q25 for trimming and MiXCR for clone calling, and kept in-frame beta chains. Rows are unified per CDR3 protein, each entry keeping the most common DNA and genes. TCRdb, not the original authors, processed these V and J calls. Counted in this sample were roughly 860,000 distinct CDR3 sequences; around 68% of them appeared once. About a quarter of the sample is held by the ten biggest clonotypes.

Systemically healthy Caucasian individuals from Russia, 39 in total and aged roughly 6 to 95 years, were included as donors. Each donor gave roughly 9.5 milliliters of peripheral blood, collected into EDTA-treated Vacutainer tubes. PBMCs were isolated by Ficoll-Paque density-gradient centrifugation, with at least 7 million obtained per sample. Total RNA was extracted from PBMCs with Trizol reagent, with at least 5 micrograms obtained per sample. For every donor, flow cytometry on a PBMC aliquot measured the percentage of naive CD45RAhigh/CD27high T cells. The paper's findings and limits, for the study overall: The long-lived group showed more naive CD4+ T cells, fewer expanded clones and increased TCR diversity than the aged group, suggesting age selection. As age increased, observed TCR beta diversity per million T cells dropped in a roughly linear way, and a significant reduction was already evident by age approximately 40. Because the CMV infection status of the donors was unknown, age-related changes in expanded clonotypes may potentially have been confounded. Conclusive comparison of naive and antigen-experienced compartments was prevented by the profiling of bulk unsorted PBMCs. Total diversity estimates from one million sequenced T cells were considered lower bounds and underestimates. There was a strong correlation between observed TCR beta diversity and the percentage of naive T cells measured by flow cytometry.

Sequencing was performed on blood. The clonotype was recovered from a man younger than 40 in good health. The sequence links TRBV7-2 to TRBJ2-5; the D call is possibly TRBD1 or TRBD2, each sharing 5 bases. At the DNA level, the sequence is TGTGCCAGCAGCTTAACGGGGCTGGGGTACCAAGAGACTCAGTACTTC. This translates into CASSLTGLGYQETQYF.